This T cell receptor (beta chain) was obtained from a study of blood T cell repertoires in COVID-19. Study overall: Researchers got acute and convalescent COVID-19 samples from the United States, Italy and Spain. The analysed material was cDNA or gDNA that came from T cells, B-cell-depleted T cells, or PBMCs.

CDR1 MDHEN and CDR2 SYDVKM come from the germline V gene. Trimming removed 2 bases from V and 3 bases from J; junction bases left unmatched: 6. The CDR3 spans 16 residues. The authors' processing: The assay estimated nucleated cells by amplifying reference gene primers. Only in-frame clones appear in the TCRdb table, and some are missing; sequencing was by immunoSEQ multiplex PCR. The V and J calls and clone size are taken from that table; D and trimming were inferred from the DNA. The sample includes about 220,000 clones, around 80% seen only once; the top ten take 15% to 20%. This sequence was found in a man aged 30-40 years with active or convalescent COVID-19. The specimen sequenced was peripheral blood. V and J are TRBV28 and TRBJ2-7; 11 nucleotides agree with TRBD2. The CDR3 sequence is CASSLILAGGHYEQYF. As DNA, the CDR3 is TGTGCCAGCAGTTTAATCCTAGCGGGGGGACACTACGAGCAGTACTTC.